The source of this TCR beta chain is a study of T cell changes during pregnancy in multiple sclerosis. Clones were sequenced by immunoSEQ multiplex PCR, and TCRdb holds only the in-frame ones, with some missing. Of 55,000 to 80,000 clones in the sample, roughly 94% were seen once. Per germline, CDR1 KGHSH and CDR2 LQKENI. The CDR3 has 15 residues. V was shortened by 1 base and J by 6 bases, with 15 bases between the two germline ends. The TCR comes from a female donor with multiple sclerosis, enrolled in a pregnancy study. The chain combines TRBV18 with TRBJ1-1, with TRBD1 as a possible D gene (5 bases). The specimen was peripheral blood, collected in the third trimester of pregnancy. CDR3 bases: TGTGCCAGCTCACCACTGGCAGGGTTAATCGCTGAAGCTTTCTTT. The encoded protein is CASSPLAGLIAEAFF.